This T cell receptor beta chain originates from a study of T-cell reconstitution after alpha-beta-depleted transplantation in children. Study-wide points: Newly produced T cells mostly provided counts and TCRbeta diversity after one year, as hyperexpanded clones declined. The high TCRbeta diversity at day 60 in some patients came from surviving recipient T cells and thymic progenitors. Reported findings indicate that, about two months after transplant, alpha-beta T cells came from several hundred expanded clones, which were derived from non-depleted graft cells.

Germline CDR1 is SGHVS and CDR2 is FQNEAQ. The CDR3 spans 13 residues. This clonotype was counted a few times. Antigen unknown. One end of the junction varies from germline; a read error may be responsible. Unique molecular identifiers were built into the TCRbeta library. In TCRdb, the PCR reads were re-called with MiXCR into one record per CDR3 protein. There are about 210,000 distinct CDR3 sequences in the sample; 17% occur only once, and 40% to 50% lies in the top ten. The rearrangement uses TRBV7-8 and TRBJ2-1; 9 bases line up with TRBD1. The TCR comes from a male patient aged 2 to 10 who had a stem cell transplant for acute lymphoblastic leukemia, so the T cells may come from the graft donor. Sample: PBMCs, mostly from graft donor cells, taken 360 days after TCRalphabeta/CD19-depleted stem cell transplant. CDR3 amino acids: CASSTRDRDRELF. For the CDR3, the DNA is TGTGCCAGCAGCACCAGGGACCGGGACAGGGAGCTCTTC.